This TCR beta chain is drawn from a study of blood T cell repertoires in COVID-19. Overall study context: Spain, Italy and the United States supplied samples that represented acute and convalescent COVID-19. T cells, B-cell-depleted T cells, or PBMCs supplied cDNA or gDNA.

In the study's own analysis: It was from reference gene primer amplification that nucleated cell counts were estimated. Here immunoSEQ multiplex PCR was the method, and the copy in TCRdb shows in-frame clones only, minus some. For V, J and clone size, that table is used; D and trimming come from the DNA. Of hundreds of thousands of clones listed, about nine tenths were seen once; the top ten hold over 6%. The receptor was isolated from a woman younger than 45 who had recovered from COVID-19. The sequenced sample consisted of peripheral blood.

This CDR3 reads CAISSVTGLGLVGGANVLTF. CDR3 sequence (DNA): TGTGCCATCAGTTCTGTTACAGGCCTAGGACTAGTCGGTGGGGCCAACGTCCTGACTTTC. The rearrangement joins TRBV10-3 to TRBJ2-6; 7 bases align to TRBD2. This CDR3 comprises 20 residues. V dropped 5 bases and J dropped 3; count of bases not matched to a gene: 19. Germline loops: CDR1 ENHRY, CDR2 SYGVKD.